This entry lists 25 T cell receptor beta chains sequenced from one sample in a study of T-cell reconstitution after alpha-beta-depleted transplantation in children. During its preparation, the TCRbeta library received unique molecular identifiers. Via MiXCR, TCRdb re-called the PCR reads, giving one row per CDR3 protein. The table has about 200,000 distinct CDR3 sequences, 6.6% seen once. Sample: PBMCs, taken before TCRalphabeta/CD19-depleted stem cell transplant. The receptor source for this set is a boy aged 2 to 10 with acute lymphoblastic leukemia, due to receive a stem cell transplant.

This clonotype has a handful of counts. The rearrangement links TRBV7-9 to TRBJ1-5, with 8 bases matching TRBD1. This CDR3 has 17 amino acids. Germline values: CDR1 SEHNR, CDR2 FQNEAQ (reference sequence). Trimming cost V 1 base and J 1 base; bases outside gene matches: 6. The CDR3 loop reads CASSLDPGGGSNQPQHF. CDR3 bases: TGTGCCAGCAGCTTAGACCCAGGGGGCGGGAGCAATCAGCCCCAGCATTTT.

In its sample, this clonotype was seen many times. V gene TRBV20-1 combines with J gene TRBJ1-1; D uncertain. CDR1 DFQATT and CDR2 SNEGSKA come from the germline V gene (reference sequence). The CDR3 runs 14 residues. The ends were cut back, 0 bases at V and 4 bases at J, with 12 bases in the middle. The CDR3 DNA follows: TGCAGTGCTAGAGACACCGGCGGAGGCACTGAAGCTTTCTTT. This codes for CSARDTGGGTEAFF.

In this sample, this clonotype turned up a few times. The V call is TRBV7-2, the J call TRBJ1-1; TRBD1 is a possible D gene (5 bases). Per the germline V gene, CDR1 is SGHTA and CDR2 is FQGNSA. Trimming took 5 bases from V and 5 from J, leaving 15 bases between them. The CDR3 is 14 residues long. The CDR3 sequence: CASSVGLGVTEAFF. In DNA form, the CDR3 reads TGTGCCAGCAGCGTCGGGTTGGGGGTAACTGAAGCTTTCTTT. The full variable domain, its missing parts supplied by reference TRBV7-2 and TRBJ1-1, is GAGVSQSPSNKVTEKGKDVELRCDPISGHTALYWYRQSLGQGLEFLIYFQGNSAPDKSGLPSDRFSAERTGGSVSTLTIQRTQQEDSAVYLCASSVGLGVTEAFFGQGTRLTVV.

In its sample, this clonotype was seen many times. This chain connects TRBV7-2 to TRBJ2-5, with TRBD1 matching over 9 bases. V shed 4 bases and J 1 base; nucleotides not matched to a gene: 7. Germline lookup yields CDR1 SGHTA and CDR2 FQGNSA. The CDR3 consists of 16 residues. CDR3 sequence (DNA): TGTGCCAGCAGCTACCGCACAGGGGGCTTCCAAGAGACCCAGTACTTC. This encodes CASSYRTGGFQETQYF.

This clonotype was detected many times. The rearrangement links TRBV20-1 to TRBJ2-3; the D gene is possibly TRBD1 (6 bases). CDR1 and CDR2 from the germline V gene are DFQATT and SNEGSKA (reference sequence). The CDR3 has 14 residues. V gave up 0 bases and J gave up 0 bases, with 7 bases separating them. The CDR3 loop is CSAREGASTDTQYF. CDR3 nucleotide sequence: TGCAGTGCTAGAGAGGGGGCGAGCACAGATACGCAGTATTTT.

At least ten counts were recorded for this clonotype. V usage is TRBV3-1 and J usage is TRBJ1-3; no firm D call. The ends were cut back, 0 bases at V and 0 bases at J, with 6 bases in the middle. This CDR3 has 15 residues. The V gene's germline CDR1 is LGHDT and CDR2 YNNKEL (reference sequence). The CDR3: CASSQEGSSGNTIYF. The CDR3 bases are TGTGCCAGCAGCCAAGAGGGGTCCTCTGGAAACACCATATATTTT.

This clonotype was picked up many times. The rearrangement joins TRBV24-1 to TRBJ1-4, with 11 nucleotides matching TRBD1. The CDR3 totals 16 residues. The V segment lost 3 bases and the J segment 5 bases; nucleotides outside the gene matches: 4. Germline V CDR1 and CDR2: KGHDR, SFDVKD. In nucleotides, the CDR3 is TGTGCCACCAGTGATCCCGGACAGGGGGCGAATGAAAAACTGTTTTTT. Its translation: CATSDPGQGANEKLFF.

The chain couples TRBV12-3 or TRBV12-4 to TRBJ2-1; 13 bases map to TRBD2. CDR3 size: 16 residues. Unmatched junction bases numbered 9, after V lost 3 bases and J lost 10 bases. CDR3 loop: CASSFDGLAGDKEQFF. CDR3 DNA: TGTGCCAGCAGTTTCGACGGACTAGCGGGGGATAAGGAGCAGTTCTTC.

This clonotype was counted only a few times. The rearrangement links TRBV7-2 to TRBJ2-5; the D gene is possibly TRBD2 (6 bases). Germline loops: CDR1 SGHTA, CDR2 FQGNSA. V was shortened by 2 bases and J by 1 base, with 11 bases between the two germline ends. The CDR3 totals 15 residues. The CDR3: CASSLSQGGQETQYF. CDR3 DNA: TGTGCCAGCAGCTTATCGCAGGGAGGCCAAGAGACCCAGTACTTC.

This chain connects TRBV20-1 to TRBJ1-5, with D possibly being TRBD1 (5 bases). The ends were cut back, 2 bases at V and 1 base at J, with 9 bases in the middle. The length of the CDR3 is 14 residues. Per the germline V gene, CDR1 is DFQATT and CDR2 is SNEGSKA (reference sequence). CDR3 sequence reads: CSARPGGSNQPQHF. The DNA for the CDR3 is TGCAGTGCTAGACCGGGGGGGAGCAATCAGCCCCAGCATTTT.

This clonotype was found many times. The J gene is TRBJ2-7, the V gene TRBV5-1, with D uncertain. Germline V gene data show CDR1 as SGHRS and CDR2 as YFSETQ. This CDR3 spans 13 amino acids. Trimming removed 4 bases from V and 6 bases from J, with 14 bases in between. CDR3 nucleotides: TGCGCCAGCAGCCGGTCGGAAACGGGCGAGCAGTACTTC. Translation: CASSRSETGEQYF.

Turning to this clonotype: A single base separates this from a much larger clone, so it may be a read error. The CDR3 loop reads CAISLKERTNEQFF. For the CDR3, the DNA is TGTGCCATCAGTTTGAAAGAGAGGACCAATGAGCAGTTCTTC. J is TRBJ2-1 and V is TRBV27; no clear D. The germline V gene encodes CDR1 MNHEY and CDR2 SMNVEV (reference sequence). The CDR3 totals 14 residues.

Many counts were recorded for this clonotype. CDR3 in DNA: TGTGCCAGCAGAATCACAGCGGGGAGCACAGATACGCAGTATTTT. Its protein is CASRITAGSTDTQYF. This chain connects TRBV28 to TRBJ2-3, with 7 bases aligning to TRBD2. The trim removed 6 bases at V and 0 bases at J, leaving 6 bases unmatched. The length of the CDR3 is 15 residues. CDR1 and CDR2 from the germline V gene are MDHEN and SYDVKM.

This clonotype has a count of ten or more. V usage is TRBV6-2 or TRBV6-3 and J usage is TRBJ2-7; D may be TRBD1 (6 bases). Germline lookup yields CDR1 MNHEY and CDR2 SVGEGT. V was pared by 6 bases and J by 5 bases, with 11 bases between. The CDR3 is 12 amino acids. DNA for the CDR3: TGTGCCAGCAGCCGAACAGGGAACGAGCAGTACTTC. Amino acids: CASSRTGNEQYF.

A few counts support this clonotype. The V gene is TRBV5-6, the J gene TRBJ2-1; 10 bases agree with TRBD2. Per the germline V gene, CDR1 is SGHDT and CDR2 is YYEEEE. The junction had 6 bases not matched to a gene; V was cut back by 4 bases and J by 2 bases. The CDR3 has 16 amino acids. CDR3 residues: CASSDGLADPYNEQFF. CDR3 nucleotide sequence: TGTGCCAGCAGCGACGGACTAGCGGACCCCTACAATGAGCAGTTCTTC.

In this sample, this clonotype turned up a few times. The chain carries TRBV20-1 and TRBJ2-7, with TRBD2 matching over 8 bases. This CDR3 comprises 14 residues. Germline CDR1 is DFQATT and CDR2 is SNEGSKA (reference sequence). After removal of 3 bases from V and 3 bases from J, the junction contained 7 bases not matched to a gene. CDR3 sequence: CSARGSGDFYEQYF. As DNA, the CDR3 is TGCAGTGCTAGGGGTAGCGGGGACTTCTACGAGCAGTACTTC.

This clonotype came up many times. The CDR3 DNA follows: TGTGCCAGCAGCCCCCGCTTTAGGGATGGCGGGGAGCTGTTTTTT. As protein: CASSPRFRDGGELFF. The chain employs TRBV28 and TRBJ2-2; no definite D call. Germline CDR1 and CDR2: MDHEN and SYDVKM. CDR3 length: 15 residues. V was clipped by 6 bases and J by 7 bases, with 18 bases between them.

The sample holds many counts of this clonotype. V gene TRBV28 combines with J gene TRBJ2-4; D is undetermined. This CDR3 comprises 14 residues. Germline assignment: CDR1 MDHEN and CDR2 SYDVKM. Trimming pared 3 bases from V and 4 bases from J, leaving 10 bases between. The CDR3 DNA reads TGTGCCAGCAGTTTCTACAGCCTGAAAAACATTCAGTACTTC. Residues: CASSFYSLKNIQYF.

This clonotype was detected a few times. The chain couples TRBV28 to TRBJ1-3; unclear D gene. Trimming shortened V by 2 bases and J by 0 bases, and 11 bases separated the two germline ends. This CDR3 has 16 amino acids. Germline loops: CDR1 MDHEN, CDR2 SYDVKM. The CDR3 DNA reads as TGTGCCAGCAGTTTACTTCCCGATAGCTCTGGAAACACCATATATTTT. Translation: CASSLLPDSSGNTIYF.

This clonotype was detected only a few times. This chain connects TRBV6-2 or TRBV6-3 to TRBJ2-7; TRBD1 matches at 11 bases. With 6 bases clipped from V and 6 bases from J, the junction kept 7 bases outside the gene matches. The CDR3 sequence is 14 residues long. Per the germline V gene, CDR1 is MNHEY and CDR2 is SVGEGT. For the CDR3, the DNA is TGTGCCAGCAGCTCGGACAGGGGGCTGGCCGAGCAGTACTTC. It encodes CASSSDRGLAEQYF.

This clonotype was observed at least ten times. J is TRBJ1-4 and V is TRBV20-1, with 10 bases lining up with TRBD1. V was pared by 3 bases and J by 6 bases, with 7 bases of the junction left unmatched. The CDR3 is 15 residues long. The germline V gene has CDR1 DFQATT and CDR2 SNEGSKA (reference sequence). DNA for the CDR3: TGCAGTGCTAGGGAAGCCGGGACAGGGGATGAAAAACTGTTTTTT. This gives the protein CSAREAGTGDEKLFF.

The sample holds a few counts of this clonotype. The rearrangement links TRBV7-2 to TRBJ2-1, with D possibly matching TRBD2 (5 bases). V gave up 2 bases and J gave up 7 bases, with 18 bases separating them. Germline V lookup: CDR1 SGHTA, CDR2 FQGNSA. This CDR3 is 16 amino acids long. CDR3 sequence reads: CASSLSSVGVANEQFF. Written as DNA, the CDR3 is TGTGCCAGCAGCTTATCCAGCGTCGGGGTAGCGAATGAGCAGTTCTTC.

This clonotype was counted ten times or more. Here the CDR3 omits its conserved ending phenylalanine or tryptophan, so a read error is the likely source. The CDR3 nucleotides are TGTGCCAGCAGTTTAGCGGGAGTCAACACCGGGGAGCTGTTTCTT. As protein: CASSLAGVNTGELFL. This chain links TRBV28 with TRBJ2-2, with TRBD2 matching over 7 bases. CDR3 length: 15 residues. The germline V gene has CDR1 MDHEN and CDR2 SYDVKM. Unmatched junction bases numbered 2, after V lost 2 bases and J lost 2 bases.

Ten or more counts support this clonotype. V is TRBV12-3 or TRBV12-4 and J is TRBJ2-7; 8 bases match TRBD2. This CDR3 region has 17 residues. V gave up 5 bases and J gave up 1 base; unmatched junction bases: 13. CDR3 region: CASSPISTGGISYEQYF. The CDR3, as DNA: TGTGCCAGCAGTCCCATCTCTACGGGGGGGATTTCCTACGAGCAGTACTTC.

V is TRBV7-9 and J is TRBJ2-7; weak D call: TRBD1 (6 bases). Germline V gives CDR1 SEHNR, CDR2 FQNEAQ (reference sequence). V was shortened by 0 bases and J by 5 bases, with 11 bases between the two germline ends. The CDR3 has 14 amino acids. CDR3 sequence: CASSLALWTDEQYF. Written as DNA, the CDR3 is TGTGCCAGCAGCTTAGCTTTGTGGACAGACGAGCAGTACTTC.